This T cell receptor beta chain emerged from a study of blood T cell repertoires in COVID-19. The overall study: Samples taken during acute and convalescent COVID-19 were collected in the United States, Italy and Spain. PBMCs, B-cell-depleted T cells, or T cells were the source of the cDNA or gDNA that made up the material.

Methods used by the authors: Amplifying reference gene primers gave estimates of nucleated cell counts. The method was immunoSEQ multiplex PCR; TCRdb's version includes in-frame clones alone and lacks a portion of them. V, J and clone size reflect that table, while D and trimming were determined from the DNA. This table has about 180,000 clones, approximately 88% appearing once. Germline V gene sequence: CDR1 GTSNPN, CDR2 SVGIG (reference sequence). With 2 bases removed from V and 8 bases from J, the gap between germline ends came to 10 bases. The length of the CDR3 is 13 residues. V and J are TRBV30 and TRBJ1-6; D perhaps matches TRBD1 (6 bases). Sequencing was performed on peripheral blood. The clonotype originates from a man younger than 35 with active or convalescent COVID-19. The CDR3: CAWSSNRDSPLHF. CDR3 sequence (DNA): TGTGCCTGGAGTTCCAACAGGGATTCACCCCTCCACTTT. The full variable domain, its missing parts supplied by reference TRBV30 and TRBJ1-6, is SQTIHQWPATLVQPVGSPLSLECTVEGTSNPNLYWYRQAAGRGLQLLFYSVGIGQISSEVPQNLSASRPQDRQFILSSKKLLLSDSGFYLCAWSSNRDSPLHFGNGTRLTVT.